These 10 T cell receptor beta chains originate from one sample sequenced in a study of blood T cell repertoires in COVID-19. The method was immunoSEQ multiplex PCR; TCRdb's version includes in-frame clones alone and lacks a portion of them. The sample contains fewer than 300,000 clones, approximately 81% of which appear only once. Sequenced: peripheral blood. The source of these receptors is a woman under 30 with acute or convalescent COVID-19.

The V gene is TRBV2, the J gene TRBJ1-5; the match to TRBD1 covers 8 bases. Germline CDR1 SNHLY, CDR2 FYNNEI. This CDR3 is 17 amino acids long. The J segment lost 0 bases and the V segment lost 3 bases, leaving 7 bases of the junction unmatched. CDR3 DNA sequence: TGTGCCAGCAGTGAGGGCAGGGGGCGGGTTAGCAATCAGCCCCAGCATTTT. This translates into CASSEGRGRVSNQPQHF.

The gene calls are TRBV5-1 and TRBJ1-5; D is ambiguous. Deletions cut 3 bases from V and 5 bases from J, with 9 bases between. The CDR3 length is 13 residues. CDR1 and CDR2 from the germline V gene are SGHRS and YFSETQ. In DNA, the CDR3 is TGCGCCAGCAGCTACGGAGTGGATCAGCCCCAGCATTTT. Protein product: CASSYGVDQPQHF. Full variable domain (missing parts from reference TRBV5-1 and TRBJ1-5): KAGVTQTPRYLIKTRGQQVTLSCSPISGHRSVSWYQQTPGQGLQFLFEYFSETQRNKGNFPGRFSGRQFSNSRSEMNVSTLELGDSALYLCASSYGVDQPQHFGDGTRLSIL.

In its sample, this clone was seen once. This rearrangement joins TRBV11-3 to TRBJ2-1, with TRBD2 as a possible D gene (6 bases). Germline V gene lookup returns CDR1 SGHNT and CDR2 YENEEA. CDR3 length equals 15 residues. V was cut by 4 bases and J by 1 base, with 11 bases left in between. The CDR3 DNA reads as TGTGCCAGCAGCTCAGAAGGGACTTCCTACAATGAGCAGTTCTTC. This encodes CASSSEGTSYNEQFF. Filled out from reference TRBV11-3 and TRBJ2-1, the complete variable domain reads EAGVVQSPRYKIIEKKQPVAFWCNPISGHNTLYWYLQNLGQGPELLIRYENEEAVDDSQLPKDRFSAERLKGVDSTLKIQPAELGDSAVYLCASSSEGTSYNEQFFGPGTRLTVL.

This clone occurred many times. Other DNA sequences in this sample translate to the same CDR3. This chain uses TRBV19 with TRBJ2-3; D is perhaps TRBD2 (6 bases). The V end was cut by 3 bases, the J end by 0 bases, with 10 bases between. The germline gives CDR1 LNHDA, CDR2 SQIVND (reference sequence). This CDR3 has 15 amino acids. The CDR3: CASSIGLLSTDTQYF. CDR3 in DNA: TGTGCCAGTAGTATCGGACTACTTAGCACAGATACGCAGTATTTT.

This chain uses TRBV7-2 with TRBJ2-1, with 12 bases that match TRBD2. The ends lost 1 base at V and 4 bases at J; junction bases unmatched: 2. CDR1 and CDR2 (germline): SGHTA, FQGNSA. The CDR3 extends over 16 amino acids. The CDR3 sequence is CASSLVGTSGYNEQFF. The CDR3 DNA reads TGTGCCAGCAGCTTAGTGGGGACTAGCGGGTACAATGAGCAGTTCTTC.

This clone turned up a few times. The gene calls are TRBV19 and TRBJ1-6; D uncertain. V lost 2 bases to trimming and J lost 2 bases, with 16 bases between them. Germline-derived CDR1 and CDR2 are LNHDA and SQIVND (reference sequence). The CDR3 extends over 18 amino acids. The CDR3 DNA reads as TGTGCCAGTAGTATACGTCGTCGGGGTGAGGCCTATAATTCACCCCTCCACTTT. This codes for CASSIRRRGEAYNSPLHF.

This chain uses TRBV30 with TRBJ1-1, with D uncertain. Germline values: CDR1 GTSNPN, CDR2 SVGIG (reference sequence). CDR3 size: 13 residues. The V end was cut by 3 bases, the J end by 1 base, with 9 bases between. Written as DNA, the CDR3 is TGTGCCTGGAGCCACCAGGAGAACACTGAAGCTTTCTTT. Its protein product is CAWSHQENTEAFF.

The gene calls are TRBV27 and TRBJ2-7; a weak D match, TRBD1 (5 bases). Germline CDR1 MNHEY, CDR2 SMNVEV (reference sequence). This CDR3 contains 13 residues. V was trimmed by 4 bases and J by 2 bases, leaving 9 bases between them. The CDR3 DNA is TGTGCCAGCAGTTGGGGCAAAACCTACGAGCAGTACTTC. Its protein is CASSWGKTYEQYF.

The chain joins TRBV18 to TRBJ2-7; TRBD1 matches at 11 bases. Germline values: CDR1 KGHSH, CDR2 LQKENI. The CDR3 covers 16 residues. Trimming removed 0 bases from V and 4 bases from J; junction bases left unmatched: 5. CDR3 amino acids: CASSPPPDRGLYEQYF. CDR3 nucleotide sequence: TGTGCCAGCTCACCACCTCCGGACAGGGGGCTATACGAGCAGTACTTC.

This chain uses TRBV28 with TRBJ2-7, with D maybe TRBD2 (7 bases). The germline CDR1 and CDR2 sequences are MDHEN and SYDVKM. This CDR3 spans 15 amino acids. The V and J ends lost 1 base and 3 bases respectively, with 13 bases between them. CDR3 sequence: CASSLLGEGVYEQYF. The CDR3 nucleotides are TGTGCCAGCAGTTTATTGGGGGAGGGGGTCTACGAGCAGTACTTC.